Listed here are 10 T cell receptor beta chains from one sample, sequenced in a study of blood T cell repertoires in COVID-19. Repertoires were generated with immunoSEQ multiplex PCR, while TCRdb's copy carries only in-frame clones and drops some. The data show roughly 140,000 clones, roughly four fifths seen once. The sample consisted of peripheral blood. Source of these receptors: a human donor in a cohort sampled during active COVID-19.

V and J are TRBV9 and TRBJ2-5; D not resolved. Germline loops: CDR1 SGDLS, CDR2 YYNGEE. V gave up 3 bases and J gave up 5 bases, with 11 bases separating them. The CDR3 spans 13 residues. The CDR3 loop is CASSGPLRETQYF. The CDR3 DNA is TGTGCCAGCAGCGGCCCTTTGCGGGAGACCCAGTACTTC.

This clone turned up a few times. This sample also contains other DNA sequences that code for the same CDR3. The chain uses TRBV7-3 and TRBJ2-3, with 9 bases aligning to TRBD2. Germline CDR1 SGHTA, CDR2 FQGTGA. The CDR3 runs 15 residues. V trimming: 5 bases; J trimming: 0 bases; junction bases outside the gene matches: 3. CDR3 amino acids: CASSRAGGSTDTQYF. The CDR3 coding sequence is TGTGCCAGCAGCCGAGCGGGGGGCAGCACAGATACGCAGTATTTT.

This chain links TRBV7-9 with TRBJ2-7, with 11 bases that match TRBD1. The CDR3 runs to 15 residues. The germline V gene has CDR1 SEHNR and CDR2 FQNEAQ (reference sequence). Germline trimming cut 5 bases from V and 7 bases from J; bases unmatched to any gene: 10. The CDR3 loop is CASSPPGQGVGEQYF. In DNA, the CDR3 is TGTGCCAGCAGCCCACCGGGACAGGGGGTTGGTGAGCAGTACTTC.

This clone came up once. The chain carries TRBV7-3 and TRBJ2-3; D gene uncertain. V was shortened by 9 bases and J by 1 base, with 11 bases between the two germline ends. The CDR3 is 13 residues long. Germline V gives CDR1 SGHTA, CDR2 FQGTGA. The CDR3 protein is CASGRPGTDTQYF. DNA for the CDR3: TGTGCCAGTGGGCGCCCAGGCACAGATACGCAGTATTTT.

CDR3 sequence (DNA): TGTGCCAGCGGGGGCAGGGGGTACTACGAGCAGTACTTC. It translates to CASGGRGYYEQYF. The chain combines TRBV6-5 with TRBJ2-7, with TRBD1 identical over 7 bases. The CDR3 loop spans 13 amino acids. Germline V gives CDR1 MNHEY, CDR2 SVGAGI. V was pared by 8 bases and J by 3 bases, with 7 bases of the junction left unmatched.

The CDR3 reads CASTPRSDRSYEQYF. CDR3 bases: TGTGCCAGCACCCCGAGGTCGGACAGGAGCTACGAGCAGTACTTC. The chain is built from TRBV27 and TRBJ2-7; 7 positions agree with TRBD1. The length of the CDR3 is 15 residues. V gave up 7 bases and J gave up 3 bases; unmatched junction bases: 12. The germline CDR1 and CDR2 sequences are MNHEY and SMNVEV (reference sequence).

This chain uses TRBV18 with TRBJ2-7; 10 bases fit TRBD1. Losses at the gene ends were 3 bases for V and 2 bases for J; bases not matched to a gene: 4. The CDR3 has 15 amino acids. Germline values: CDR1 KGHSH, CDR2 LQKENI. The CDR3 region has the DNA TGTGCCAGCTCACCTCCGGGACAGGGGACCTACGAGCAGTACTTC. This sequence encodes CASSPPGQGTYEQYF.

The chain has TRBV27 and TRBJ1-6; TRBD1 might be the D (5 bases). The V end lost 1 base, the J end lost 10 bases, and 17 bases lay between the germline ends. CDR1 and CDR2 from the germline V gene are MNHEY and SMNVEV (reference sequence). The CDR3 spans 16 residues. This CDR3 is CASSLFIGGVGSPLHF. Written as DNA, the CDR3 is TGTGCCAGCAGTTTATTCATCGGGGGGGTAGGGTCACCCCTCCACTTT.

The chain joins TRBV4-3 to TRBJ2-4, with D perhaps matching TRBD1 (5 bases). CDR3 length equals 15 residues. With 0 bases removed from V and 6 bases from J, the gap between germline ends came to 12 bases. The germline V gene encodes CDR1 LGHNA and CDR2 YSLEER. For the CDR3, the DNA is TGCGCCAGCAGCCAAGATCCAGGGCGCGGAAACATTCAGTACTTC. This gives the protein CASSQDPGRGNIQYF.

V and J are TRBV4-1 and TRBJ2-3, with 10 bases lining up with TRBD2. Germline V CDR1 and CDR2: MGHRA, YSYEKL. V shed 1 base and J 5 bases; nucleotides not matched to a gene: 12. This CDR3 comprises 18 residues. The CDR3 loop is CASSQAPSAGGQGDTQYF. CDR3 DNA sequence: TGCGCCAGCAGCCAAGCCCCTTCAGCGGGGGGGCAGGGAGATACGCAGTATTTT.